This is a list of T cell receptor beta chains from one sample in a study of T cell repertoires in cytomegalovirus infection. These receptors have no known antigen. TCRdb re-called the reads through MiXCR, storing one row per CDR3 protein. This sample has 40,000 to 55,000 distinct CDR3 sequences, with 20% to 25% found just once. The sequencing here drew on CD8+ T cells from cultured PBMCs, taken from culture after CMV antigen stimulation. All receptors come from a human donor in good health (CMV status not recorded). Some clones in this sample may be carry-over from other donors' samples. CDR3s include the opening cysteine and the closing phenylalanine or tryptophan. The D gene is left open where the match is weak. Clone size, where shown, is once, few, many, or a class for clones that have expanded.

size	V	D	J	CDR3
few	TRBV7-6	NA	TRBJ2-2	CASSMQGSGELFF
NA	TRBV7-3	NA	TRBJ2-1	CASSLNLGNEQFF
NA	TRBV12-3/TRBV12-4	TRBD1	TRBJ2-5	CASSLRTGGQETQYF
few	TRBV12-3/TRBV12-4	NA	TRBJ2-2	CASSLNRHYTGELFF
NA	TRBV7-2	TRBD2	TRBJ2-1	CASTTQVLANEQFF
few	TRBV7-2	NA	TRBJ2-7	CASSFMGPTYEQYF
few	TRBV12-3/TRBV12-4	NA	TRBJ2-3	CASSPRLAADTQYF
NA	TRBV2	NA	TRBJ1-3	CASSDDSSGNTIYF
NA	TRBV9	NA	TRBJ1-2	CASSGRNYGYTF
NA	TRBV12-5	TRBD1	TRBJ2-5	CASAKSRQGKEETQYF
NA	TRBV15	NA	TRBJ1-5	CATSRDSLNSNQPQHF
few	TRBV6-5	NA	TRBJ2-1	CASSLSLVGAPLYNEQFF
NA	TRBV4-1	TRBD2	TRBJ2-5	CASSQFLTGLAEQETQYF
NA	TRBV4-3	TRBD1	TRBJ2-7	CASSPGQYSYEQYF
NA	TRBV7-2	NA	TRBJ2-1	CASSLRDSSSYNEQFF
few	TRBV6-2/TRBV6-3	TRBD1	TRBJ1-2	CASSYDRVDYGYTF
few	TRBV7-2	TRBD1	TRBJ2-7	CASGTGTYEQYF
NA	TRBV6-6	NA	TRBJ2-1	CASTLVPVYNEQFF
few	TRBV5-5	NA	TRBJ1-3	CASSLGGSGNTIYF
few	TRBV7-8	NA	TRBJ2-1	CASSWADYNEQFF
NA	TRBV6-2/TRBV6-3	NA	TRBJ1-2	CASSYSRTDYGYTF
many	TRBV12-3/TRBV12-4	NA	TRBJ2-5	CASSRHGDQETQYF
NA	TRBV7-2	TRBD2	TRBJ2-1	CASSLVTGLALHEQFF
NA	TRBV5-6	TRBD1	TRBJ2-7	CASSGGQNYEQYF
NA	TRBV12-3/TRBV12-4	TRBD2	TRBJ2-3	CASSLSGADTQYF
NA	TRBV12-3/TRBV12-4	TRBD1	TRBJ1-2	CASRRTGGAYGYTF
NA	TRBV7-9	NA	TRBJ2-7	CASSLTTYEQYF
few	TRBV27	NA	TRBJ1-5	CASSGGVYQPQHF
NA	TRBV6-6	NA	TRBJ2-1	CASSYSIHEQFF
few	TRBV7-7	NA	TRBJ2-3	CASTAGPTDTQYF
few	TRBV7-2	NA	TRBJ2-2	CASSLYFHTGELFF
NA	TRBV12-3/TRBV12-4	NA	TRBJ1-1	CASSDTKANTEAFF
NA	TRBV7-8	TRBD1	TRBJ2-5	CASSSPDRAETQYF
NA	TRBV7-2	NA	TRBJ1-2	CASIINGEAAPYGYTF
many	TRBV7-2	NA	TRBJ2-1	CASRQAGYNEQFF
NA	TRBV29-1	NA	TRBJ2-7	CSVLQGLSYEQYF
few	TRBV5-4	TRBD1	TRBJ1-1	CASSLAGTVGAFF
NA	TRBV27	TRBD2	TRBJ2-2	CASSPSLAGGNTGELFF
NA	TRBV7-2	NA	TRBJ2-4	CASSLDTGNIQYF
few	TRBV7-9	NA	TRBJ2-6	CAVGLGANVLTF
NA	TRBV7-2	TRBD2	TRBJ2-3	CASSWRLAVGADTQYF
NA	TRBV7-2	TRBD2	TRBJ2-3	CASSSPGGTDTQYF
NA	TRBV6-8	TRBD1	TRBJ2-1	CASSWTGTYNEQFF
NA	TRBV19	TRBD2	TRBJ2-1	CASRTSGSEQFF
few	TRBV7-2	NA	TRBJ2-7	CASSFSGGGGHEQYF
few	TRBV27	NA	TRBJ2-3	CASSPLEGDTQYF
NA	TRBV4-3	TRBD1	TRBJ2-7	CASSQRTGPTYEQYF
NA	TRBV27	NA	TRBJ2-2	CASSLKNTGELFF
few	TRBV7-2	NA	TRBJ2-2	CASSLQGAGELFF
NA	TRBV6-5	NA	TRBJ2-2	CASSQDHNGELFF
NA	TRBV11-2	TRBD2	TRBJ2-7	CASTLWTSGSGEQYF
few	TRBV7-8	NA	TRBJ1-5	CASSLAPGRSYSNQPQHF
few	TRBV29-1	NA	TRBJ2-6	CSVRSSSGANVLTF
NA	TRBV7-9	NA	TRBJ2-1	CASSHLGREQFF
few	TRBV14	NA	TRBJ1-2	CASSPSLYGYTF
many	TRBV7-2	NA	TRBJ2-1	CASSLGRNEQFF
NA	TRBV28	NA	TRBJ2-7	CASTLRGGIYEQYF
few	TRBV28	TRBD1	TRBJ2-5	CASSYARTGKETQYF
many	TRBV7-2	NA	TRBJ2-1	CASSLGRLRGPADNEQFF